What follows are 18 T cell receptor beta chains derived from one specimen sequenced in a study of T cell clonality in common variable immunodeficiency. Method: immunoSEQ multiplex PCR; TCRdb's copy keeps in-frame clones and lacks some. The sample counts around 57,000 clones, none seen once; the ten largest own around 3.7%. The sequencing sample was made of peripheral blood mononuclear cells. The receptor set was obtained from a person between 18 and 75 years old in good health.

This clone was observed a handful of times. Read data end 3 residues before the CDR3 end; the end is taken from the germline J gene. This rearrangement joins TRBV7-9 to TRBJ1-2; D is perhaps TRBD1 (6 bases). This CDR3 has 13 residues. V was pared by 5 bases and J by 4 bases, with 11 bases between. The V gene's germline CDR1 is SEHNR and CDR2 FQNEAQ (reference sequence). The part of the CDR3 DNA that was read is TGTGCCAGCAGCCAGGGGATCCTCTATGGC. Translating it yields CASSQGILYG. The whole CDR3 sequence is CASSQGILYGYTF.

A note on this clone: The CDR3 goes on 3 residues after the read ends, and that part is filled in from the germline J gene. The chain links TRBV7-9 to TRBJ1-2; D is ambiguous. The CDR3 covers 13 residues. Germline CDR1 is SEHNR and CDR2 is FQNEAQ (reference sequence). The covered CDR3 bases are TGTGCCAGCAGCTTAGCCACCTTGGGCGGC. It specifies CASSLATLGG. In full, the CDR3 is CASSLATLGGYTF.

Turning to this clone: The DNA ends 3 residues before the CDR3 does, and the rest of the CDR3 is filled in from the germline J gene. The chain is built from TRBV7-9 and TRBJ1-4; TRBD1 agrees at 9 bases. The CDR3 consists of 15 residues. The V gene's germline CDR1 is SEHNR and CDR2 FQNEAQ (reference sequence). J was trimmed by 8 bases and V by 5 bases; bases with no gene match: 9. The CDR3 protein is CASSPQGQGPEKLFF. The covered CDR3 bases are TGTGCCAGCAGCCCCCAGGGACAGGGTCCCGAAAAA.

This clone was observed at least ten times. The CDR3 DNA, read in part, is TGTGCCAGCAGGGAACAGGGGGCGAACACTGAA. Translated: CASREQGANTE. The whole CDR3 protein reads CASREQGANTEAFF. This chain joins TRBV6-2 or TRBV6-3 and TRBJ1-1, with 9 bases aligning to TRBD1. The sequenced fragment ends 3 residues before the CDR3 boundary, so the rest is inferred from the germline J gene. This CDR3 contains 14 residues. Germline CDR1 is MNHEY and CDR2 is SVGEGT. V trimming: 6 bases; J trimming: 1 base; junction bases outside the gene matches: 3.

This clone was counted many times. The read stops 3 residues short of the end of the CDR3; the missing end is completed from the germline J gene. The J gene is TRBJ2-1, the V gene TRBV9, with 16 nucleotides matching TRBD2. The V gene's germline CDR1 is SGDLS and CDR2 YYNGEE. With V trimmed by 4 bases and J by 4 bases, 11 bases remained unmatched. The CDR3 spans 19 residues. The CDR3 bases that were read are TGTGCCAGCAGCCCTGGGGGGGGACTAGCGGGAGGGCCTTACAATGAG. Residues: CASSPGGGLAGGPYNE. The full CDR3 protein reads CASSPGGGLAGGPYNEQFF.

CDR3 bases read: TGTGCCAGCAGCAAGGGACAGCCATACAATGAG. Its protein product is CASSKGQPYNE. The complete CDR3 reads CASSKGQPYNEQFF. This chain connects TRBV11-3 to TRBJ2-1; TRBD1 matches 7 bases. With the read ending 3 residues before the CDR3 end, the germline J gene is used to fill in that end. V shed 5 bases, J shed 4 bases, and the junction held 5 bases outside the gene matches. CDR1 SGHNT and CDR2 YENEEA come from the germline V gene. This CDR3 is built from 14 residues.

This clone was detected many times. Read sequence stops 3 residues before the CDR3 end, and the germline J gene provides the missing end. The J gene is TRBJ2-1, the V gene TRBV5-1; D unresolved. This CDR3 contains 14 residues. The germline CDR1 and CDR2 sequences are SGHRS and YFSETQ. Deletions cut 0 bases from V and 9 bases from J, with 13 bases between. This CDR3 is CASSLDLEYGEQFF. The DNA read from the CDR3 is TGCGCCAGCAGCTTGGATCTTGAGTACGGTGAG.

This clone has at least ten counts. Coverage ceases 3 residues before the CDR3 finishes, and the germline J gene fills in the end. The chain has TRBV30 and TRBJ2-3; TRBD1 is a possible D gene (6 bases). CDR3 size: 11 residues. Per the germline V gene, CDR1 is GTSNPN and CDR2 is SVGIG (reference sequence). The V end was cut by 0 bases, the J end by 8 bases, with 6 bases between. The chain's CDR3 is CAWSVRGTQYF. The CDR3 DNA, read in part, is TGTGCCTGGAGTGTCAGGGGTACG.

This clone was seen many times. Sequencing ends 3 residues short of the CDR3 end; the germline J gene provides the rest. This chain links TRBV20-1 with TRBJ2-5; 7 positions agree with TRBD2. The germline V gene encodes CDR1 DFQATT and CDR2 SNEGSKA (reference sequence). The CDR3 contains 15 residues. J gave up 0 bases and V 5 bases, and 9 bases lay outside the gene matches. CDR3 region: CSAGGGTKYQETQYF. The sequenced part of the CDR3 DNA is TGCAGTGCTGGCGGAGGGACTAAGTACCAAGAGACC.

This clone was recorded many times. The read ends 3 residues shy of where the CDR3 ends; the end is completed using the germline J gene. The rearrangement joins TRBV20-1 to TRBJ1-2; 9 nucleotides line up with TRBD1. The CDR3 has 19 residues. V shed 1 base and J 2 bases; nucleotides not matched to a gene: 17. Germline V CDR1 and CDR2: DFQATT, SNEGSKA (reference sequence). This chain's CDR3 is CSARGVQDRGESGNYGYTF. The sequenced part of the CDR3 DNA is TGCAGTGCTAGAGGGGTGCAGGACAGGGGAGAAAGTGGAAACTATGGC.

This clone showed up many times. The sequence runs out 3 residues before the end of the CDR3; the remainder is reconstructed from the germline J gene. The V gene is TRBV7-2, the J gene TRBJ2-7; D perhaps matches TRBD1 (6 bases). Deletions cut 0 bases from V and 6 bases from J, with 12 bases between. The CDR3 is 14 amino acids. Per the germline V gene, CDR1 is SGHTA and CDR2 is FQGNSA. CDR3 amino acids: CASSLATGTPEQYF. The sequenced CDR3 bases are TGTGCCAGCAGCTTAGCCACCGGGACACCCGAG.

This clone came up many times. The read halts 3 residues ahead of the CDR3 end, with the missing end drawn from the germline J gene. This sequence joins TRBV20-1 and TRBJ2-6, with 7 bases fitting TRBD1. Germline V CDR1 and CDR2: DFQATT, SNEGSKA (reference sequence). V dropped 6 bases and J dropped 4; count of bases not matched to a gene: 6. The CDR3 covers 14 residues. The CDR3 loop reads CSARQGSGANVLTF. The covered CDR3 bases are TGCAGTGCCCGACAGGGTTCAGGGGCCAACGTC.

This clone has a count of ten or more. The observed sequence ends 3 residues before the CDR3 terminus, with the missing tail filled in from the germline J gene. This sequence joins TRBV29-1 and TRBJ2-3; D not certain. CDR3 size: 14 residues. CDR1 SQVTM and CDR2 ANQGSEA come from the germline V gene. V was clipped by 0 bases and J by 0 bases, with 7 bases between them. The DNA read from the CDR3 is TGCAGCGTTGAAGATAGTTATAGCACAGATACG. Its translation: CSVEDSYSTDT. The entire CDR3 protein is CSVEDSYSTDTQYF.

This clone was counted at least ten times. The CDR3 end falls 3 residues outside the read, so it is completed with the germline J gene. The chain employs TRBV5-1 and TRBJ2-1; 11 bases are shared with TRBD2. The CDR3 is made up of 16 amino acids. J was trimmed by 3 bases and V by 4 bases; bases with no gene match: 6. Per the germline V gene, CDR1 is SGHRS and CDR2 is YFSETQ. The sequenced part of the CDR3 DNA is TGCGCCAGCAGCCCCCTGACTAGCGGGAACTACAATGAG. Translation: CASSPLTSGNYNE. The full-length CDR3 reads as CASSPLTSGNYNEQFF.

Comments on this clone: The CDR3 end is not reached by the read, which stops 3 residues before it; the germline J gene fills it in. The chain combines TRBV18 with TRBJ1-2, with TRBD1 as a possible D gene (5 bases). V lost 2 bases and J 2 bases, leaving 6 bases between the germline ends. In germline, CDR1 is KGHSH, CDR2 LQKENI. This CDR3 spans 13 amino acids. CDR3 DNA (partial): TGTGCCAGCTCACCAAACAGGAACTATGGC. Encoded protein: CASSPNRNYG. The complete CDR3 reads CASSPNRNYGYTF.

About this clone: The read finishes 3 residues shy of the CDR3 end, and the germline J gene is used to complete it. The rearrangement links TRBV2 to TRBJ2-7; 9 bases line up with TRBD1. The CDR3 extends over 13 amino acids. J was trimmed by 6 bases and V by 8 bases; bases with no gene match: 8. Per germline, CDR1 SNHLY and CDR2 FYNNEI. The CDR3 here is CASQGTGPGEQYF. CDR3 DNA, as far as it was read: TGTGCCAGCCAAGGGACAGGGCCGGGCGAG.

In this sample, this clone turned up a few times. The read finishes 3 residues shy of the CDR3 end, and the germline J gene is used to complete it. The chain is built from TRBV29-1 and TRBJ2-3; 14 bases agree with TRBD2. The CDR3 covers 17 residues. Per the germline V gene, CDR1 is SQVTM and CDR2 is ANQGSEA. V lost 2 bases to trimming and J lost 5 bases; unmatched junction nucleotides: 9. CDR3 sequence: CSVEMTMGLAGEDTQYF. The sequenced CDR3 bases are TGCAGCGTTGAAATGACGATGGGACTAGCGGGAGAAGATACG.

This clone was picked up many times. The read ends 3 residues before the CDR3 terminus; that terminus is restored from the germline J gene. The rearrangement links TRBV10-3 to TRBJ2-1; 12 bases are shared with TRBD2. Germline-derived CDR1 and CDR2 are ENHRY and SYGVKD. The CDR3 length is 14 residues. The J segment lost 5 bases and the V segment lost 6 bases, leaving 2 bases of the junction unmatched. CDR3 protein: CAIRTSGSNNEQFF. Partial CDR3 DNA: TGTGCCATCAGGACTAGCGGGAGCAACAATGAG.